One TCR beta chain is described in this entry. The target antigen is unknown. PCR was run on genomic DNA. Amplification of the beta chain CDR3 used 30 forward and 13 reverse multiplex primers. Each CDR3 protein is one row after TCRdb ran MiXCR on the multiplex PCR reads. The sample records fewer than 350,000 distinct CDR3 sequences, roughly 44% being singletons. The data originate from a study of type 1 and type 2 diabetes patients. The wider study: The cohort mixed type 1 diabetes, type 2 diabetes and nondiabetic donors. Magnetic bead positive selection isolated CD4+ or CD8+ T cells from PBMCs. Study-wide results and caveats: V and J gene usage correlated at around 0.97 between type 2 diabetes and control samples. Highly-expanded CD4+ clones were few in type 2 diabetes, median one, roughly 4% of reads.

This CDR3 spans 16 amino acids. Germline CDR1 and CDR2: LGHNA and YSLEER. Trimming stripped 0 bases from V and 5 bases from J, with 16 bases between. J is TRBJ1-2 and V is TRBV4-3; no clear D gene. The specimen sequenced was peripheral blood mononuclear cells (PBMCs). The sequence was obtained from a man aged 18 to 29 with type 2 diabetes. The CDR3 protein is CASSQERVTDHYGYTF. CDR3 sequence (DNA): TGCGCCAGCAGCCAAGAGCGTGTAACGGATCATTATGGCTACACCTTC.